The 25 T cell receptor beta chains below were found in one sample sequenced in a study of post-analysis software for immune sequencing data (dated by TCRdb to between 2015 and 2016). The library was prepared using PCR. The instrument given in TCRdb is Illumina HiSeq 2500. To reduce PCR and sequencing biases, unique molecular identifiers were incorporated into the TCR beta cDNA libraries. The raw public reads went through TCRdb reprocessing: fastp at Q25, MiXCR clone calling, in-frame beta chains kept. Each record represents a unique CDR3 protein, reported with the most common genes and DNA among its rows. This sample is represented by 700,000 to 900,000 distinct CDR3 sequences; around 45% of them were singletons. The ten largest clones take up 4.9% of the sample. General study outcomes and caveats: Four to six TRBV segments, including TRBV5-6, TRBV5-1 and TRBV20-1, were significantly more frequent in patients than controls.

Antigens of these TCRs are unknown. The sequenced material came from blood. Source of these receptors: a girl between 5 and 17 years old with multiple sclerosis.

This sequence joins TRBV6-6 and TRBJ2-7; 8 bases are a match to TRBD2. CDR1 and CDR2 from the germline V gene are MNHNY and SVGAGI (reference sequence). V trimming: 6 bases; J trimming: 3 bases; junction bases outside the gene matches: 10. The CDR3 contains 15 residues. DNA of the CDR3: TGTGCCAGCAGGTTTACGAGCGGGAGAGGCTACGAGCAGTACTTC. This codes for CASRFTSGRGYEQYF.

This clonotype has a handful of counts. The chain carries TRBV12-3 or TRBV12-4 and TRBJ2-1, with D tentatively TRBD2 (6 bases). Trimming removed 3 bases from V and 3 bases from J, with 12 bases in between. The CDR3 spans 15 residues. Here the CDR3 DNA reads TGTGCCAGCAGTTTGGAGGGAGCTGGCTACAATGAGCAGTTCTTC. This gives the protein CASSLEGAGYNEQFF.

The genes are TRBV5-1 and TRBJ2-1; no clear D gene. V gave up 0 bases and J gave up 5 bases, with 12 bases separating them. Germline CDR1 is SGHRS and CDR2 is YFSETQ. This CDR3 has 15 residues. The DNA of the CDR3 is TGCGCCAGCAGCTTGGAGGAAAGACGGAACAATGAGCAGTTCTTC. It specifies CASSLEERRNNEQFF.

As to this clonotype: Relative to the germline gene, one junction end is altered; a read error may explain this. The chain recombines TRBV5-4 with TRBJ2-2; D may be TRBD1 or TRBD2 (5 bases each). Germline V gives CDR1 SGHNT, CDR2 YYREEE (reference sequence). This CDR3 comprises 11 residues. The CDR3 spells CATGHTGERFF. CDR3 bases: TGTGCCACCGGACACACCGGGGAGCGGTTTTTT.

The CDR3 loop is CASSPREDYGYTF. The CDR3 coding sequence is TGTGCCAGCAGTCCAAGGGAGGACTATGGCTACACCTTC. The rearrangement links TRBV12-3 or TRBV12-4 to TRBJ1-2; no firm D call. V shed 5 bases and J shed 3 bases, with 10 bases lying between them. The CDR3 is 13 amino acids.

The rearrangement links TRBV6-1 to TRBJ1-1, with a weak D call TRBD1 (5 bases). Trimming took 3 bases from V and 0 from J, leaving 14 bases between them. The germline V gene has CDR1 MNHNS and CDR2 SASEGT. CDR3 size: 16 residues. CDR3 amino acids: CASSDEWGFLNTEAFF. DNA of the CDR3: TGTGCCAGCAGTGATGAATGGGGCTTTTTGAACACTGAAGCTTTCTTT.

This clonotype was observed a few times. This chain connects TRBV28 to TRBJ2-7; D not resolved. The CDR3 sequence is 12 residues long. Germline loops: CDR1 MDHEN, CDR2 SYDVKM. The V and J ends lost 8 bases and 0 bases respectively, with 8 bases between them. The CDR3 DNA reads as TGTGCCAGCCGCGGCAGCTCCTACGAGCAGTACTTC. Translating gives CASRGSSYEQYF.

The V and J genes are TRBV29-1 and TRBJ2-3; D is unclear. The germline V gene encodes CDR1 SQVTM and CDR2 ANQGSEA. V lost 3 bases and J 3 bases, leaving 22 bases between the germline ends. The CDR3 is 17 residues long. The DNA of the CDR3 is TGCAGCGTTGATGACGAGACACCGGCCTCTTGGACAGATACGCAGTATTTT. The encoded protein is CSVDDETPASWTDTQYF.

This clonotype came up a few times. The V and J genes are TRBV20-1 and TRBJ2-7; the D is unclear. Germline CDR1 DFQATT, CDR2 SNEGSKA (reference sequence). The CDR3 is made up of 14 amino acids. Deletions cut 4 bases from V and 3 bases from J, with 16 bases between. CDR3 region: CSAKRRSHNYEQYF. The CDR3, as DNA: TGCAGTGCTAAAAGACGGTCCCATAACTACGAGCAGTACTTC.

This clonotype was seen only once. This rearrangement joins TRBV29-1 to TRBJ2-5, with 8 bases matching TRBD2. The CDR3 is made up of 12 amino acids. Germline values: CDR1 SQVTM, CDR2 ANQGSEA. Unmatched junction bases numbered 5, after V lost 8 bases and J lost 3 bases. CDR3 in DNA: TGCAGCCTTAGCGGGAACGAAGAGACCCAGTACTTC. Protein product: CSLSGNEETQYF. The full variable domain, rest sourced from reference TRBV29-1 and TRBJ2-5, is SAVISQKPSRDICQRGTSLTIQCQVDSQVTMMFWYRQQPGQSLTLIATANQGSEATYESGFVIDKFPISRPNLTFSTLTVSNMSPEDSSIYLCSLSGNEETQYFGPGTRLLVL.

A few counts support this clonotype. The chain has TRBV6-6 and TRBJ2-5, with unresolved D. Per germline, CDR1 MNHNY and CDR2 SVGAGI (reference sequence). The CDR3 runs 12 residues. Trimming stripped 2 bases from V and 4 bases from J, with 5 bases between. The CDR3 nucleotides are TGTGCCAGCAGTTACGGAATAGAGACCCAGTACTTC. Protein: CASSYGIETQYF.

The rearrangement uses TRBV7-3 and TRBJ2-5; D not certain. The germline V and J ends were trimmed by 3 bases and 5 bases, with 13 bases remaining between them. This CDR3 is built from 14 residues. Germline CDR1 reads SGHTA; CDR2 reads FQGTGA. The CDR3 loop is CASSLGLLDETQYF. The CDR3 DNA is TGTGCCAGCAGCTTGGGTCTCTTGGATGAGACCCAGTACTTC.

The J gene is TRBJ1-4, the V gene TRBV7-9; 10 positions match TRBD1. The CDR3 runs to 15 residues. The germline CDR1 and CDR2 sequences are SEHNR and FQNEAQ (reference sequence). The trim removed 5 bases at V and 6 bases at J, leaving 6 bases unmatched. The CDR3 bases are TGTGCCAGCAGCCTGGCCGGGACAGGGGATGAAAAACTGTTTTTT. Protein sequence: CASSLAGTGDEKLFF. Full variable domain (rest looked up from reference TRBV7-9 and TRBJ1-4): DTGVSQNPRHKITKRGQNVTFRCDPISEHNRLYWYRQTLGQGPEFLTYFQNEAQLEKSRLLSDRFSAERPKGSFSTLEIQRTEQGDSAMYLCASSLAGTGDEKLFFGSGTQLSVL.

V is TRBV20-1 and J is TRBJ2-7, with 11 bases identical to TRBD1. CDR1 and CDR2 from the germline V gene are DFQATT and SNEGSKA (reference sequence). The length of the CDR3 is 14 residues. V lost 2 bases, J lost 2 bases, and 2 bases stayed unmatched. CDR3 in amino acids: CSARRTGGAYEQYF. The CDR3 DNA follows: TGCAGTGCTAGAAGGACAGGGGGCGCCTACGAGCAGTACTTC.

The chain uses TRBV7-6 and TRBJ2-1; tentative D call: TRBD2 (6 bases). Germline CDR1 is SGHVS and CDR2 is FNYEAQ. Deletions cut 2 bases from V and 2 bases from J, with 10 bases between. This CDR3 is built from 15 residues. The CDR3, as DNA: TGTGCCAGCAGCTTACATACTAGCCCCTACAATGAGCAGTTCTTC. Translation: CASSLHTSPYNEQFF.

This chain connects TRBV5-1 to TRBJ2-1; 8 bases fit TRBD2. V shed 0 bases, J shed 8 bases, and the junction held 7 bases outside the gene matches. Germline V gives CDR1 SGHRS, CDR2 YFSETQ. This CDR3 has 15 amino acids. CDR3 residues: CASSLGVSGADEQFF. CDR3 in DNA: TGCGCCAGCAGCTTGGGGGTTAGCGGGGCTGATGAGCAGTTCTTC.

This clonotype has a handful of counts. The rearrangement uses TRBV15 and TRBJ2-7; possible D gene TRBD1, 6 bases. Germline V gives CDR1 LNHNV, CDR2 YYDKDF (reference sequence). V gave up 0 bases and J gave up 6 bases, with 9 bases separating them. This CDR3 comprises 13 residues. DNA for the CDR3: TGTGCCACCAGCAGAGACAAGGACAGCGAGCAGTACTTC. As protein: CATSRDKDSEQYF.

The CDR3 DNA is TGTGCCAGCAGCGGAGCTTCAGATACGCAGTATTTT. Its protein is CASSGASDTQYF. The rearrangement links TRBV7-6 to TRBJ2-3; D is unresolved. Between the trimmed V and J ends, which lost 5 bases and 4 bases, there was a span of 7 bases. The germline CDR1 and CDR2 sequences are SGHVS and FNYEAQ. The CDR3 is 12 residues long. Full variable domain (rest looked up from reference TRBV7-6 and TRBJ2-3): GAGVSQSPRYKVTKRGQDVALRCDPISGHVSLYWYRQALGQGPEFLTYFNYEAQQDKSGLPNDRFSAERPEGSISTLTIQRTEQRDSAMYRCASSGASDTQYFGPGTRLTVL.

The CDR3: CSVEIGDGLYEQYF. Written as DNA, the CDR3 is TGCAGCGTTGAAATCGGGGACGGTCTCTACGAGCAGTACTTC. J is TRBJ2-7 and V is TRBV29-1; D possibly uses TRBD1 or TRBD2 (5 bases each). Germline lookup yields CDR1 SQVTM and CDR2 ANQGSEA. Trimming took off 2 bases at V and 3 bases at J, with 14 bases between the two ends. This CDR3 is built from 14 residues.

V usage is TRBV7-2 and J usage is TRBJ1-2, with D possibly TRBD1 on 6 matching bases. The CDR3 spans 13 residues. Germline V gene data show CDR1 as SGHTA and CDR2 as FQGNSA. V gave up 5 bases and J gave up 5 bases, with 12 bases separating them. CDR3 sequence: CASSDTQGYGYTF. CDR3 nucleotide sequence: TGTGCCAGCAGCGACACACAGGGATATGGCTACACCTTC. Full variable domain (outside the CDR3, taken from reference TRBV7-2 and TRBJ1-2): GAGVSQSPSNKVTEKGKDVELRCDPISGHTALYWYRQSLGQGLEFLIYFQGNSAPDKSGLPSDRFSAERTGGSVSTLTIQRTQQEDSAVYLCASSDTQGYGYTFGSGTRLTVV.

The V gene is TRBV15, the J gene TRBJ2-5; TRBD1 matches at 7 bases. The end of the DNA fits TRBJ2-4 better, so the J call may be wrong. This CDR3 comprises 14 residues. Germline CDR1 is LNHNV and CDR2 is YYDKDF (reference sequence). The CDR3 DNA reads TGTGCCACCAGCCAGAGGACAGGCTTGGACATTCAGTACTTC. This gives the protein CATSQRTGLDIQYF.

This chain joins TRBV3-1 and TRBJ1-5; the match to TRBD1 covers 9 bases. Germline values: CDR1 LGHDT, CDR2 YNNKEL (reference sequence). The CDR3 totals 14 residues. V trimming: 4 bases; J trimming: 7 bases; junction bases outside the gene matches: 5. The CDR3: CASSPQGAWQPQHF. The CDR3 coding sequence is TGTGCCAGCAGCCCACAGGGGGCTTGGCAGCCCCAGCATTTT. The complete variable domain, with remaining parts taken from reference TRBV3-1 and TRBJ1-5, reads DTAVSQTPKYLVTQMGNDKSIKCEQNLGHDTMYWYKQDSKKFLKIMFSYNNKELIINETVPNRFSPKSPDKAHLNLHINSLELGDSAVYFCASSPQGAWQPQHFGDGTRLSIL.

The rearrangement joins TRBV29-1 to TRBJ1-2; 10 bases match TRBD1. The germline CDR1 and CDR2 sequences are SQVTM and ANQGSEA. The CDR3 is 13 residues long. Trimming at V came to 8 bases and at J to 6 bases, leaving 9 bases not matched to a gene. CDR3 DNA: TGCAGCTTCCGACAGGGGGCGTCAGATGGCTACACCTTC. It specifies CSFRQGASDGYTF.

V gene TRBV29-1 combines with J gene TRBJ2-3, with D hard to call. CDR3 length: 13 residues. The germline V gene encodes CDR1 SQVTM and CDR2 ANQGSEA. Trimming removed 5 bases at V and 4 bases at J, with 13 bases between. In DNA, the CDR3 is TGCAGCGTTCTGATGGGGATCGCAGATACGCAGTATTTT. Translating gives CSVLMGIADTQYF.

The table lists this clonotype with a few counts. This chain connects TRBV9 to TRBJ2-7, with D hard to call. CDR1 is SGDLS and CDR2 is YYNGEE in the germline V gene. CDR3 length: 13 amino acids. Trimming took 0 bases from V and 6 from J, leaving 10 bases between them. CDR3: CASSVGGLGEQYF. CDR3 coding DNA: TGTGCCAGCAGCGTAGGTGGGTTAGGCGAGCAGTACTTC.